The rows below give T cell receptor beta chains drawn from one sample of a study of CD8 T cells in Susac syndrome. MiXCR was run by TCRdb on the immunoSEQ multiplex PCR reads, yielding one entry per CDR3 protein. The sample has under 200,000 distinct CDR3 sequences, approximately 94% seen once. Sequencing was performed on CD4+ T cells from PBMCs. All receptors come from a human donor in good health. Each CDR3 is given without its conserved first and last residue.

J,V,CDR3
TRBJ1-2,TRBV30,AWSSWRYT
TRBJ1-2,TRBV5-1,ASSLEFQALWGYT
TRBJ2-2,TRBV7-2,ASSFSRQGGTGELF
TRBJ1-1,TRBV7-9,ASSFLRGQGAGTEAF
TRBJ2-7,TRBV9,ASSVDSGYYEQY
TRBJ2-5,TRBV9,ASSFPGGAQETQY
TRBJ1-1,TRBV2,ASSEYSEAF
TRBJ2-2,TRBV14,ASSQDEFWSPGELF
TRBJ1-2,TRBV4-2,ASSQVRRSERDIYGYT
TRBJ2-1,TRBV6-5,ASSYSGTSGGYNEQF
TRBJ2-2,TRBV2,ASRTSPNTGELF
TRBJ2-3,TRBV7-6,ASSPAGGGTDTQY
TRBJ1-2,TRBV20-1,SARDQWQGGYT
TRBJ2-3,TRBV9,ASSVAGHTDTQY
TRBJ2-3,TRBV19,VSRPGGAKVDTQY
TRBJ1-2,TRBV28,ASSLSGRHNYGYT
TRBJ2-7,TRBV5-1,ASSSGRDEQY
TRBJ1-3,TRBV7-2,ASSRLQPGAGNTIY
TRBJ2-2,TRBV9,ASSRQTNTGELF
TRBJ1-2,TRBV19,ASSPGGTGEDYGYT
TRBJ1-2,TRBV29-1,SVDPGYT
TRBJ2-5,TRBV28,ASSTVAGGETQY
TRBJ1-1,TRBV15,ATSRHAGNTEAF
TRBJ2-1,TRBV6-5,ASGWPGNNEQF
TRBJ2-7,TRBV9,ASSVGGEHEQY
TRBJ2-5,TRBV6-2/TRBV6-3,ASSGGVRETQY
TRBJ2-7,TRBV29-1,SVGGDTYEQY
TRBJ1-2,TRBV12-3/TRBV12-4,ASSLIRDSSYT
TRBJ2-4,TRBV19,ASRYRGENIQY
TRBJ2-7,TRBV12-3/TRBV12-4,ASNGQGTHEQY
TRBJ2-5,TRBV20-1,SATGEGETQY
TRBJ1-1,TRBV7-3,ASSWWTGSEAF
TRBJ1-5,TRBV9,ASSVGDREDQPQH